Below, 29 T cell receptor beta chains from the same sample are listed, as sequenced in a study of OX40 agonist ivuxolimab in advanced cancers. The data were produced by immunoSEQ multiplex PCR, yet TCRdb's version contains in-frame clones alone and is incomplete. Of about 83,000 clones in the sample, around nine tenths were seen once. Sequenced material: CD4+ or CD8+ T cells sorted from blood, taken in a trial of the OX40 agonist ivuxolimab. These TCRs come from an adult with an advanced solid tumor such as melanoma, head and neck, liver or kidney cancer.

CDR3 DNA sequence: TGTGCCAGCAGGGACCCTAGCACAGATACGCAGTATTTT. Protein product: CASRDPSTDTQYF. The J gene is TRBJ2-3, the V gene TRBV11-2; D ambiguous. The CDR3 extends over 13 amino acids. Trimming removed 6 bases from V and 0 bases from J, with 7 bases in between. Germline CDR1 SGHAT, CDR2 FQNNGV. Drawing the rest from reference TRBV11-2 and TRBJ2-3, the complete variable domain is EAGVAQSPRYKIIEKRQSVAFWCNPISGHATLYWYQQILGQGPKLLIQFQNNGVVDDSQLPKDRFSAERLKGVDSTLKIQPAKLEDSAVYLCASRDPSTDTQYFGPGTRLTVL.

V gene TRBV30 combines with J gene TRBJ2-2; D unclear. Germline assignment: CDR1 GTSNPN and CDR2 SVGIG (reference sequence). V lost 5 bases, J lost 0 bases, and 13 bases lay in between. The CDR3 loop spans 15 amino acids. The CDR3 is CAWDSDGANTGELFF. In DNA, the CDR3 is TGTGCCTGGGACTCCGATGGAGCGAACACCGGGGAGCTGTTTTTT.

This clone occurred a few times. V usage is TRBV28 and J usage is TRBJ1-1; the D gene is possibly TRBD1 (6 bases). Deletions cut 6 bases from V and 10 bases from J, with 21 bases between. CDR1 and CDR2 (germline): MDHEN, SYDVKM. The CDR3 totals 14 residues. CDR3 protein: CASSPPWGGVRAFF. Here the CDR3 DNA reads TGTGCCAGCAGCCCTCCCTGGGGGGGCGTTCGAGCTTTCTTT.

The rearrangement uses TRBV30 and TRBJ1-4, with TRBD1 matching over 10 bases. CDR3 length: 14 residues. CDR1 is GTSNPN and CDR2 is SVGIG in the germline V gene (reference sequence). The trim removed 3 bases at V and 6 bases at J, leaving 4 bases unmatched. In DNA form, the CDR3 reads TGTGCCTGGAGCTACGGACAGGGGGATGAAAAACTGTTTTTT. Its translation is CAWSYGQGDEKLFF.

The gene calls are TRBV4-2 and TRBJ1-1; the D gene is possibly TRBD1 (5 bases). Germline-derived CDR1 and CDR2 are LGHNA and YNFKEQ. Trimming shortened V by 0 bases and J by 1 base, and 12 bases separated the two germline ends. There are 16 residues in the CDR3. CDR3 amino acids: CASSQDDSPKNTEAFF. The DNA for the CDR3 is TGTGCCAGCAGCCAAGACGACAGCCCTAAGAACACTGAAGCTTTCTTT.

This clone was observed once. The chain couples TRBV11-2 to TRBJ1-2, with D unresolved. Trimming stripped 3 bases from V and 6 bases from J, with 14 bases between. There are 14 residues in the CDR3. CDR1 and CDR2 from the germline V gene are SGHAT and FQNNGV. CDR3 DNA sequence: TGTGCCAGCAGCTTTGATCGGGCCCGCGATGGCTACACCTTC. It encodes CASSFDRARDGYTF.

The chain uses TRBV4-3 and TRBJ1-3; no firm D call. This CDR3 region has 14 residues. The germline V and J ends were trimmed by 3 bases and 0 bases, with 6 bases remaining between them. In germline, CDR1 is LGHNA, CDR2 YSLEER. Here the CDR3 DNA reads TGCGCCAGCAGCCAGGACTACTCTGGAAACACCATATATTTT. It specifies CASSQDYSGNTIYF.

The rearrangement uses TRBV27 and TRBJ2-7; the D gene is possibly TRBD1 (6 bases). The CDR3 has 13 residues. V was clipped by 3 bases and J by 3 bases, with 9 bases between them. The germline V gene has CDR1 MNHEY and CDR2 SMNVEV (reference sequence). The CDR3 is CASSFRTDYEQYF. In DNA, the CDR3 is TGTGCCAGCAGTTTTAGGACAGACTACGAGCAGTACTTC.

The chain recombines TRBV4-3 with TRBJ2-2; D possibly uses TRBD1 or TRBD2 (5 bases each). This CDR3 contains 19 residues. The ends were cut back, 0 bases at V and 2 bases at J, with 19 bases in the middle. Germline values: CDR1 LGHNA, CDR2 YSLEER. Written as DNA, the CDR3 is TGCGCCAGCAGCCAAGAATTGGGGGTGACAGAAAGAAACACCGGGGAGCTGTTTTTT. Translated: CASSQELGVTERNTGELFF.

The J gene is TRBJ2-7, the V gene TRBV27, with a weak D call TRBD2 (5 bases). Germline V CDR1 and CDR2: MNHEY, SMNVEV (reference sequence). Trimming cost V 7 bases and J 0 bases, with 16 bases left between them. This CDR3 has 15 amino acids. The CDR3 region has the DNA TGTGCCAGCACCCCAGCGGCAAGGAGCTCCTACGAGCAGTACTTC. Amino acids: CASTPAARSSYEQYF.

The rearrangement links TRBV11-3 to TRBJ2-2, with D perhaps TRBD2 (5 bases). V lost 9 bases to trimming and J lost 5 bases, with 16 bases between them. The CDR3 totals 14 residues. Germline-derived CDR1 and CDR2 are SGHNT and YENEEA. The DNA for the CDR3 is TGTGCCAGGATACTAGTCGTAGGAACCGGGGAGCTGTTTTTT. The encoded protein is CARILVVGTGELFF. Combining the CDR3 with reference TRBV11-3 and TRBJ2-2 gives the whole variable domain EAGVVQSPRYKIIEKKQPVAFWCNPISGHNTLYWYLQNLGQGPELLIRYENEEAVDDSQLPKDRFSAERLKGVDSTLKIQPAELGDSAVYLCARILVVGTGELFFGEGSRLTVL.

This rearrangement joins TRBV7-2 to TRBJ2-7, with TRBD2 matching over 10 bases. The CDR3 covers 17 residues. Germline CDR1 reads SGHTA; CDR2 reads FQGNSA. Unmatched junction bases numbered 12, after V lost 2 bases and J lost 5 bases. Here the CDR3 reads CASSLSPLLAGSHEQYF. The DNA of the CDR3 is TGTGCCAGCAGCTTAAGCCCCCTACTAGCGGGATCACACGAGCAGTACTTC.

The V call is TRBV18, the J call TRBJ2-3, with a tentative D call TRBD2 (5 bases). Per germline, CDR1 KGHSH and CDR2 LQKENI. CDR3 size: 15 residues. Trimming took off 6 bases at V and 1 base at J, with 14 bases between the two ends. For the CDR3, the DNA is TGTGCCAGCTCGTACACTACTAGGGGCACAGATACGCAGTATTTT. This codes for CASSYTTRGTDTQYF. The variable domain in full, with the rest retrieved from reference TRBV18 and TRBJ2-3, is NAGVMQNPRHLVRRRGQEARLRCSPMKGHSHVYWYRQLPEEGLKFMVYLQKENIIDESGMPKERFSAEFPKEGPSILRIQQVVRGDSAAYFCASSYTTRGTDTQYFGPGTRLTVL.

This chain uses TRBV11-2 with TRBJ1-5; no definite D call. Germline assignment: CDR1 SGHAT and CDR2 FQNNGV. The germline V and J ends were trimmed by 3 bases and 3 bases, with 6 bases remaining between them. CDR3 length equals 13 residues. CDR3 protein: CASSFGYNQPQHF. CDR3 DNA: TGTGCCAGCAGCTTCGGTTACAATCAGCCCCAGCATTTT.

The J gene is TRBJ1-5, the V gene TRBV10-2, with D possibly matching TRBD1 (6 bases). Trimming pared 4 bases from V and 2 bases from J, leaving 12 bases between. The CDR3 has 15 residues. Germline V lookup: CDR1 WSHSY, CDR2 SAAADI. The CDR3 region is CASSVQGGGNQPQHF. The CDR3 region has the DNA TGCGCCAGCAGTGTACAGGGAGGTGGCAATCAGCCCCAGCATTTT.

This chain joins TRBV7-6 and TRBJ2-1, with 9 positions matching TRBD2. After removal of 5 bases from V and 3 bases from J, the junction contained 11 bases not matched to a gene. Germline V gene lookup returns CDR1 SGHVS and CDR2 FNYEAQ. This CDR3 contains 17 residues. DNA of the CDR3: TGTGCCAGCAGCCCGAGACGGACTAGCGCCGGCTACAATGAGCAGTTCTTC. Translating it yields CASSPRRTSAGYNEQFF.

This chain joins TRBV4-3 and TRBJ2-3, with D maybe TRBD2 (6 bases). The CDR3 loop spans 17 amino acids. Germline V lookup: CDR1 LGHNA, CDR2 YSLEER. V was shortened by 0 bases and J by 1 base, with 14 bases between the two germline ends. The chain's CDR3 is CASSQDPLAGRTDTQYF. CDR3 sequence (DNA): TGCGCCAGCAGCCAAGATCCCTTGGCGGGGCGCACAGATACGCAGTATTTT.

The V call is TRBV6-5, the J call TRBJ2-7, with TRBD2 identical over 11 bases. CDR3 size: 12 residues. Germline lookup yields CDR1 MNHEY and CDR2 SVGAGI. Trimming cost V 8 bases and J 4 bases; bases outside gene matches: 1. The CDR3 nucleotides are TGTGCCAGCCGGACTAGCGGGTACGAGCAGTACTTC. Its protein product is CASRTSGYEQYF.

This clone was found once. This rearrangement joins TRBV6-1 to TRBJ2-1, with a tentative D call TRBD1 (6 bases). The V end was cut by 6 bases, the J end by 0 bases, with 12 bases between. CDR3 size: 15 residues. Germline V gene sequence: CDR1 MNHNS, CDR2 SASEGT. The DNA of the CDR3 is TGTGCCAGCAGGACAGGCCCGCACTCCTACAATGAGCAGTTCTTC. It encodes CASRTGPHSYNEQFF.

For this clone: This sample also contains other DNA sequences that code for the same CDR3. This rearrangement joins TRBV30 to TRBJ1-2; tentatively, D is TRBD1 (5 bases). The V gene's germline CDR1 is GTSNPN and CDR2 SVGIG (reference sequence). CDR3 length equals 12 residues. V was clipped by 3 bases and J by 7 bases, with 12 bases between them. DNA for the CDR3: TGTGCCTGGAGGACGGGGGTGGGTGGCTACACCTTC. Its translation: CAWRTGVGGYTF.

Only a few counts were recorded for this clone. The CDR3 DNA is TGCGCCAGCAGCCCCCTGGGGACTAGCGGGGGAGAGACCCAGTACTTC. Amino acid sequence: CASSPLGTSGGETQYF. The J gene is TRBJ2-5, the V gene TRBV4-3, with TRBD2 identical over 14 bases. V lost 4 bases, J lost 4 bases, and 5 bases stayed unmatched. CDR3 length: 16 residues. Germline loops: CDR1 LGHNA, CDR2 YSLEER.

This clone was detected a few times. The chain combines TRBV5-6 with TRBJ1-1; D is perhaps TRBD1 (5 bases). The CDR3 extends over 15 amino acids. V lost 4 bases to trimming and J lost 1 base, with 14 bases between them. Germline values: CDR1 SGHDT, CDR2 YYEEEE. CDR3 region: CASSRIPTANTEAFF. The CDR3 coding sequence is TGTGCCAGCAGCAGGATCCCGACAGCGAACACTGAAGCTTTCTTT.

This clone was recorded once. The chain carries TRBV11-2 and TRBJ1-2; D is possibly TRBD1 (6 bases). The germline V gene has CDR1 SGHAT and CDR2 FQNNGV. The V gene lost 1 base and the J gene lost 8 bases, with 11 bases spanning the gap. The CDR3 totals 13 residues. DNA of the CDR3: TGTGCCAGCAGCTTAGGGGGGCGGAGGGGCTACACCTTC. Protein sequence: CASSLGGRRGYTF.

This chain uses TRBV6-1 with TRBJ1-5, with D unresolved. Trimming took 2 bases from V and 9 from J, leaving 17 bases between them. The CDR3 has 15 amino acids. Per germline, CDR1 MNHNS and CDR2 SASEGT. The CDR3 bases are TGTGCCAGCAGTGAATTGGGTGGCCGCCTTAGGCCCCAGCATTTT. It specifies CASSELGGRLRPQHF.

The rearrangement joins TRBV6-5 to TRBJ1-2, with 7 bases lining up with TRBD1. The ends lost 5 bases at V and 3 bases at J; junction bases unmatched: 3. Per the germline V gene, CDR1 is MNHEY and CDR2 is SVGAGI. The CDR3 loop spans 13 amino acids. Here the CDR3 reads CASSPGQYYGYTF. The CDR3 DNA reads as TGTGCCAGCAGTCCGGGACAGTACTATGGCTACACCTTC.

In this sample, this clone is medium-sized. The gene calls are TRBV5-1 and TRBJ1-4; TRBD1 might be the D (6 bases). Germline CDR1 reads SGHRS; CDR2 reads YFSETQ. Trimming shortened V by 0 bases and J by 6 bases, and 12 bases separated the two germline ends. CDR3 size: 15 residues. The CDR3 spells CASSLAQGRHEKLFF. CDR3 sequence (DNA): TGCGCCAGCAGCTTGGCTCAGGGGAGACATGAAAAACTGTTTTTT.

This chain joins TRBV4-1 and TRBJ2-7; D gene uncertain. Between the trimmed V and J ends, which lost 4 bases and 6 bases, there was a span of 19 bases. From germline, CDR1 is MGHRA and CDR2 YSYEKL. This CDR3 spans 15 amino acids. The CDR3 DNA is TGCGCCAGCAGCCCGGACGGCAGACCGGCTGGCGAGCAGTACTTC. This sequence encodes CASSPDGRPAGEQYF.

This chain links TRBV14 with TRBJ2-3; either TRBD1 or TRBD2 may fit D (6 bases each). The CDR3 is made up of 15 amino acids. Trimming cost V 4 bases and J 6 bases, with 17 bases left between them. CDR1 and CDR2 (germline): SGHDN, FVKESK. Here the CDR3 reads CASSPYQRRGDTQYF. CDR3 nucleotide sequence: TGTGCCAGCAGCCCCTATCAGCGGAGGGGGGATACGCAGTATTTT.

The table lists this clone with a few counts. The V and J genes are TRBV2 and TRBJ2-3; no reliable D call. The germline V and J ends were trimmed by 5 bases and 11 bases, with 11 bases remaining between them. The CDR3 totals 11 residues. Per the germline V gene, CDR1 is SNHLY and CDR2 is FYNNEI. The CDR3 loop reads CASSPLRLQYF. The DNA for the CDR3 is TGTGCCAGCAGTCCGCTGCGCCTGCAGTATTTT.